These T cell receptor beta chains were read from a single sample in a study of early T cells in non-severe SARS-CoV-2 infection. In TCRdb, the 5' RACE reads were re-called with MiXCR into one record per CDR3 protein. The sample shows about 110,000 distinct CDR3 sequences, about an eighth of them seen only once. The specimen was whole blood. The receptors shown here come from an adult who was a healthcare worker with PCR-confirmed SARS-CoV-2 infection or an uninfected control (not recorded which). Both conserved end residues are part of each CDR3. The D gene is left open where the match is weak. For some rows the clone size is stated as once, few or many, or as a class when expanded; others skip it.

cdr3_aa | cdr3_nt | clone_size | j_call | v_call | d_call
CSSGTKSYEQYF | TGCAGTTCCGGGACTAAGTCCTACGAGCAGTACTTC | few | TRBJ2-7 | TRBV20-1 | TRBD2
CASSPPDREETQYF | TGTGCCAGCTCACCACCCGACAGGGAAGAGACCCAGTACTTC | many | TRBJ2-5 | TRBV18 | TRBD1
CASSVVAGANSPLHF | TGTGCCAGCAGTGTTGTGGCAGGGGCCAATTCACCCCTCCACTTT | few | TRBJ1-6 | TRBV2 | NA
CASSSQPGLAGRPTGELFF | TGTGCCAGCAGTTCGCAACCGGGACTAGCGGGACGACCCACCGGGGAGCTGTTTTTT | NA | TRBJ2-2 | TRBV6-6 | TRBD2
CASSAPSYEQYF | TGTGCCAGTAGTGCCCCCTCCTACGAGCAGTACTTC | many | TRBJ2-7 | TRBV19 | NA
CASSLEAGQGSEKLFF | TGTGCCAGCAGCTTAGAGGCGGGACAAGGGTCTGAAAAACTGTTTTTT | NA | TRBJ1-4 | TRBV7-8 | NA
CASSLIPGPSYNEQFF | TGTGCCAGCAGCCTCATCCCGGGGCCATCCTACAATGAGCAGTTCTTC | many | TRBJ2-1 | TRBV11-2 | NA
CASSGLLEAFF | TGTGCCAGCAGCGGACTGCTTGAAGCTTTCTTT | few | TRBJ1-1 | TRBV12-3/TRBV12-4 | NA
CASSLGAGFEAFF | TGTGCCAGCAGTTTAGGTGCGGGGTTTGAAGCTTTCTTT | many | TRBJ1-1 | TRBV6-6 | NA
CARDSGTDTQYF | TGTGCCCGCGACAGCGGCACAGATACGCAGTATTTT | NA | TRBJ2-3 | TRBV30 | NA
CASSRNGETQYF | TGTGCCAGCAGCAGAAACGGGGAGACCCAGTACTTC | few | TRBJ2-5 | TRBV7-2 | NA
CASSPQGDTQYF | TGTGCCAGCAGCCCTCAGGGAGATACGCAGTATTTT | many | TRBJ2-3 | TRBV7-3 | NA
CASSLARVPYEQYF | TGTGCCAGCAGCTTAGCACGGGTCCCCTACGAGCAGTACTTC | many | TRBJ2-7 | TRBV11-2 | NA
CASSKGDQETQYF | TGTGCCAGCAGTAAAGGTGATCAAGAGACCCAGTACTTC | few | TRBJ2-5 | TRBV2 | NA
CASSYTFSGPLGDTQYF | TGTGCCAGCAGTTACACGTTCAGCGGCCCGTTGGGTGATACGCAGTATTTT | NA | TRBJ2-3 | TRBV6-2/TRBV6-3 | NA
CAIHGTSTDTQYF | TGTGCCATACACGGGACTAGCACAGATACGCAGTATTTT | NA | TRBJ2-3 | TRBV10-3 | NA
CASSPPLVAEAFF | TGTGCCAGCTCACCACCTTTGGTCGCTGAAGCTTTCTTT | NA | TRBJ1-1 | TRBV18 | NA
CASIPEGSYEQYF | TGTGCCAGCATCCCCGAGGGGTCCTACGAGCAGTACTTC | NA | TRBJ2-7 | TRBV7-9 | NA
CASSPGAVSYEQYF | TGTGCCAGCAGCCCGGGGGCGGTGAGCTACGAGCAGTACTTC | few | TRBJ2-7 | TRBV3-1 | NA
CARSLFRLEAGVFQETQYF | TGTGCCAGAAGCTTGTTTCGATTGGAAGCAGGGGTTTTTCAAGAGACCCAGTACTTC | few | TRBJ2-5 | TRBV5-3 | NA
CASSASRTSGGPIGLTGELFF | TGTGCCAGCAGCGCCTCAAGGACTAGCGGGGGCCCCATCGGGCTCACCGGGGAGCTGTTTTTT | many | TRBJ2-2 | TRBV5-4 | TRBD2
CAIKGDSYGYTF | TGTGCCATCAAGGGCGACAGCTATGGCTACACCTTC | NA | TRBJ1-2 | TRBV10-3 | NA
CASSPRQGDEQYF | TGTGCCAGCTCACCACGGCAGGGCGACGAGCAGTACTTC | many | TRBJ2-7 | TRBV18 | NA
CASSFGPSAGNTIYF | TGTGCCAGCAGTTTTGGTCCGTCGGCGGGAAACACCATATATTTT | few | TRBJ1-3 | TRBV12-3/TRBV12-4 | NA
CASSYHVRGLGRQPGDYEQYF | TGTGCCAGCAGCTATCATGTTAGAGGCCTGGGACGTCAACCTGGAGACTACGAGCAGTACTTC | NA | TRBJ2-7 | TRBV7-9 | NA
CASFRDVHNEQFF | TGTGCCAGTTTCCGGGACGTCCACAATGAGCAGTTCTTC | many | TRBJ2-1 | TRBV6-1 | NA
CASSLEGTSGTDTQYF | TGTGCCAGCAGCTTGGAAGGGACTAGCGGCACAGATACGCAGTATTTT | few | TRBJ2-3 | TRBV5-4 | TRBD2
CASSFGRATEAFF | TGTGCCAGCAGTTTCGGCAGGGCCACTGAAGCTTTCTTT | few | TRBJ1-1 | TRBV28 | NA
CASSSKGASSYSPLHF | TGTGCCAGCAGTTCTAAGGGGGCTTCATCCTATTCACCCCTCCACTTT | few | TRBJ1-6 | TRBV28 | TRBD1
CATSSLPGSGNTIYF | TGTGCCACCAGCAGCCTCCCTGGTTCTGGAAACACCATATATTTT | NA | TRBJ1-3 | TRBV15 | NA
CASSDLRDRREQLFF | TGTGCCAGCAGTGACCTCCGGGACAGGCGCGAGCAACTGTTTTTT | few | TRBJ1-4 | TRBV25-1 | TRBD1
CSVYGGAAGEQFF | TGCAGCGTTTATGGAGGGGCGGCCGGTGAGCAGTTCTTC | NA | TRBJ2-1 | TRBV29-1 | NA
CASSVETGFGDIQYF | TGTGCCAGCAGCGTAGAAACAGGGTTTGGGGACATTCAGTACTTC | NA | TRBJ2-4 | TRBV9 | NA
CASTFLQGGHGYTF | TGTGCCAGCACCTTTCTACAGGGCGGCCATGGCTACACCTTC | few | TRBJ1-2 | TRBV6-5 | NA
CAWRARGGLDTQYF | TGTGCCTGGAGAGCAAGGGGGGGCCTAGATACGCAGTATTTT | many | TRBJ2-3 | TRBV30 | NA
CASTIDPGTGRMLSF | TGTGCCAGCACCATAGATCCCGGGACAGGAAGAATGCTTTCTTTC | few | TRBJ1-2 | TRBV12-3/TRBV12-4 | TRBD1
CASRHTGDSSYNEQFF | TGTGCCAGCAGACATACAGGGGATAGCTCCTACAATGAGCAGTTCTTC | few | TRBJ2-1 | TRBV5-4 | TRBD1
CASSSPDVYRGQFF | TGTGCCAGCAGCTCCCCGGACGTCTACAGAGGGCAGTTCTTC | NA | TRBJ2-1 | TRBV7-6 | NA
CASSFYRAYAQNIQYF | TGTGCCAGCAGTTTTTACAGGGCTTATGCCCAAAACATTCAGTACTTC | few | TRBJ2-4 | TRBV12-3/TRBV12-4 | NA
CSVVSDIGYTF | TGCAGCGTTGTAAGTGACATAGGCTACACCTTC | NA | TRBJ1-2 | TRBV29-1 | NA
CASSPRDGPYEQYF | TGTGCCAGCAGTCCCCGGGACGGGCCCTACGAGCAGTACTTC | many | TRBJ2-7 | TRBV12-3/TRBV12-4 | NA
CASRTPRLPYSYNEQFF | TGTGCCAGCAGGACTCCCCGACTTCCCTACTCCTACAATGAGCAGTTCTTC | many | TRBJ2-1 | TRBV6-4 | NA
CASSNLARGPDTQYF | TGTGCCAGCAGTAATCTAGCGCGAGGTCCAGATACGCAGTATTTT | NA | TRBJ2-3 | TRBV6-6 | NA